A single sample is the source of the 5 T cell receptor beta chains below, sequenced in a study of T cell changes during pregnancy in multiple sclerosis. Data came from immunoSEQ multiplex PCR; TCRdb stores just in-frame clones and leaves some out. The sample carries 90,000 or so clones, less than 95% recorded once. The starting material was peripheral blood, obtained in the first trimester of pregnancy. The receptors shown here come from a female donor in good health, enrolled as a control in a pregnancy study.

The chain employs TRBV4-1 and TRBJ1-1; the match to TRBD1 covers 9 bases. V lost 4 bases and J lost 1; bases outside the gene matches: 7. This CDR3 is 16 amino acids long. Germline loops: CDR1 MGHRA, CDR2 YSYEKL. The CDR3 loop is CASSPPPDRGNTEAFF. The CDR3 nucleotides read TGCGCCAGCAGCCCCCCCCCGGACAGGGGGAACACTGAAGCTTTCTTT.

The rearrangement links TRBV19 to TRBJ1-2; TRBD1 is a possible D gene (6 bases). V lost 9 bases, J lost 0 bases, and 17 bases lay in between. This CDR3 region has 15 residues. Germline values: CDR1 LNHDA, CDR2 SQIVND (reference sequence). CDR3 loop: CASQPQGRTNYGYTF. Here the CDR3 DNA reads TGTGCCAGCCAGCCACAGGGTCGAACTAACTATGGCTACACCTTC.

V is TRBV2 and J is TRBJ1-1; TRBD1 matches at 7 bases. CDR1 is SNHLY, CDR2 FYNNEI, per germline. V lost 4 bases and J lost 2; bases outside the gene matches: 4. This CDR3 region has 14 residues. CDR3 sequence (DNA): TGTGCCAGCAGTGGGGGACAGCTTAACACTGAAGCTTTCTTT. Translation: CASSGGQLNTEAFF.

V is TRBV6-4 and J is TRBJ1-1, with D possibly being TRBD1 (5 bases). V was cut by 6 bases and J by 2 bases, with 10 bases left in between. CDR1 is MRHNA, CDR2 SNTAGT, per germline. The CDR3 contains 13 residues. The CDR3 nucleotides read TGTGCCAGCAGCAGGGAGGCAAACACTGAAGCTTTCTTT. This sequence encodes CASSREANTEAFF.

Only one count was recorded for this clone. V and J are TRBV4-3 and TRBJ2-4; TRBD2 might be the D (6 bases). V lost 3 bases and J 5 bases, leaving 8 bases between the germline ends. CDR3 length: 13 residues. The germline CDR1 and CDR2 sequences are LGHNA and YSLEER. CDR3 protein: CASSQPGENIQYF. The CDR3 nucleotides read TGCGCCAGCAGCCAGCCGGGGGAAAACATTCAGTACTTC.